This T cell receptor beta chain was profiled in a study of blood T cells in healthy people across ages. The length of the CDR3 is 14 residues. With 3 bases removed from V and 6 bases from J, the gap between germline ends came to 12 bases. Germline CDR1 SGHDN, CDR2 FVKESK. This clonotype was seen only a few times. It was with a sample-barcoded 5' primer and a J-beta primer mix that a second PCR of about 6 to 12 cycles was run. The yield of each sample was at least 3 million CDR3-containing paired-end reads. Each CDR3 protein gets one entry after TCRdb re-called the 5' RACE reads with MiXCR. The data contain 700,000 to 950,000 distinct CDR3 sequences, approximately 39% of them singletons.

The genes are TRBV14 and TRBJ2-1; no clear D. The receptor's source is a woman in her fifties or sixties in good health. The specimen sequenced was blood. The CDR3 sequence: CASSHSTVGNEQFF. As DNA, the CDR3 is TGTGCCAGCAGCCATTCCACAGTGGGCAATGAGCAGTTCTTC.